Below, 29 T cell receptor beta chains from the same sample are listed, as sequenced in a study of T-cell reconstitution after alpha-beta-depleted transplantation in children. The authors prepared the TCRbeta library with unique molecular identifiers. TCRdb re-analysed the PCR reads in MiXCR, keeping a single row per CDR3 protein. The sample contains 300,000 to 400,000 distinct CDR3 sequences, around 25% of which appear only once. The material was PBMCs, mostly from graft donor cells, obtained 180 days after TCRalphabeta/CD19-depleted stem cell transplant. The source of these receptors is a male patient aged 10 to 17 who had a stem cell transplant for acute lymphoblastic leukemia, so the T cells may come from the graft donor.

To note about this clonotype: Since a much larger clone is just one base distant, this may be a read error. The chain couples TRBV5-1 to TRBJ2-5, with 8 bases that match TRBD2. There are 16 residues in the CDR3. With V trimmed by 4 bases and J by 3 bases, 11 bases remained unmatched. Per the germline V gene, CDR1 is SGHRS and CDR2 is YFSETQ. The chain's CDR3 is CASSVVLAAIEETQYF. Here the CDR3 DNA reads TGCGCCAGCAGCGTGGTACTAGCGGCAATAGAAGAGACCCAGTACTTC.

This clonotype is a singleton in its sample. V is TRBV29-1 and J is TRBJ2-3, with 7 bases aligning to TRBD2. Germline values: CDR1 SQVTM, CDR2 ANQGSEA. The CDR3 runs to 14 residues. Trimming cost V 5 bases and J 2 bases; bases outside gene matches: 7. CDR3 in amino acids: CSVNLAEPTDTQYF. The CDR3 DNA follows: TGCAGCGTTAACCTAGCGGAGCCCACAGATACGCAGTATTTT.

This clonotype has just one count. The CDR3: CASSLGNRGFTDTQYF. CDR3 coding DNA: TGCGCCAGCAGCTTGGGGAACAGGGGGTTCACAGATACGCAGTATTTT. This sequence joins TRBV5-1 and TRBJ2-3; TRBD1 agrees at 8 bases. V shed 0 bases and J 2 bases; nucleotides not matched to a gene: 5. The CDR3 runs to 16 residues. Germline CDR1 reads SGHRS; CDR2 reads YFSETQ.

V and J are TRBV9 and TRBJ2-5; 10 bases line up with TRBD1. The V and J ends lost 2 bases and 5 bases, in that order; junction bases with no gene match: 6. The CDR3 is made up of 15 amino acids. Germline V gene lookup returns CDR1 SGDLS and CDR2 YYNGEE. CDR3 nucleotide sequence: TGTGCCAGCAGCGTGAGGACAGGGGGATATGAGACCCAGTACTTC. It specifies CASSVRTGGYETQYF.

The chain combines TRBV2 with TRBJ2-2; 7 bases align to TRBD2. Germline trimming cut 7 bases from V and 1 base from J; bases unmatched to any gene: 9. The CDR3 has 16 amino acids. The germline CDR1 and CDR2 sequences are SNHLY and FYNNEI. The CDR3 loop is CASKALADLNTGELFF. CDR3 DNA: TGTGCCAGCAAGGCCCTAGCGGACCTGAACACCGGGGAGCTGTTTTTT.

The rearrangement links TRBV20-1 to TRBJ2-7; 9 bases line up with TRBD1. The germline gives CDR1 DFQATT, CDR2 SNEGSKA (reference sequence). The CDR3 totals 13 residues. V was pared by 3 bases and J by 3 bases, with 3 bases of the junction left unmatched. Here the CDR3 DNA reads TGCAGTGCTAGCAGGGACAGGGTCTACGAGCAGTACTTC. Encoded protein: CSASRDRVYEQYF.

This clonotype was detected a few times. The V call is TRBV20-1, the J call TRBJ2-5; 7 nucleotides agree with TRBD1. The CDR3 loop spans 14 amino acids. Trimming cost V 6 bases and J 5 bases; bases outside gene matches: 12. Germline assignment: CDR1 DFQATT and CDR2 SNEGSKA (reference sequence). The CDR3 sequence: CSAPRGRWRETQYF. CDR3 coding DNA: TGCAGTGCCCCTAGGGGGCGGTGGCGGGAGACCCAGTACTTC.

The chain recombines TRBV27 with TRBJ2-1, with 14 bases fitting TRBD2. The ends lost 6 bases at V and 4 bases at J; junction bases unmatched: 11. CDR1 MNHEY and CDR2 SMNVEV come from the germline V gene (reference sequence). The CDR3 covers 18 residues. CDR3 sequence reads: CASSLGLAGVLGYNEQFF. The CDR3 DNA follows: TGTGCCAGCAGCCTGGGACTAGCGGGAGTTCTGGGGTACAATGAGCAGTTCTTC.

This clonotype was seen a handful of times. The V gene is TRBV5-1, the J gene TRBJ2-7; TRBD2 is a possible D gene (6 bases). The CDR3 totals 14 residues. The germline V and J ends were trimmed by 5 bases and 3 bases, with 15 bases remaining between them. Germline values: CDR1 SGHRS, CDR2 YFSETQ. CDR3: CASREGLRDYEQYF. DNA of the CDR3: TGCGCCAGCAGGGAGGGGCTTCGTGACTACGAGCAGTACTTC. Full variable domain (remainder filled in from reference TRBV5-1 and TRBJ2-7): KAGVTQTPRYLIKTRGQQVTLSCSPISGHRSVSWYQQTPGQGLQFLFEYFSETQRNKGNFPGRFSGRQFSNSRSEMNVSTLELGDSALYLCASREGLRDYEQYFGPGTRLTVT.

This clonotype was picked up a small number of times. This chain connects TRBV7-3 to TRBJ1-1; D is ambiguous. This CDR3 is 16 amino acids long. V was trimmed by 0 bases and J by 6 bases, leaving 17 bases between them. Germline CDR1 reads SGHTA; CDR2 reads FQGTGA. Here the CDR3 reads CASSLTVLEGWPEAFF. The CDR3 nucleotides are TGTGCCAGCAGCTTAACAGTCCTGGAGGGATGGCCTGAAGCTTTCTTT. The full variable domain, its missing parts supplied by reference TRBV7-3 and TRBJ1-1, is GAGVSQTPSNKVTEKGKYVELRCDPISGHTALYWYRQSLGQGPEFLIYFQGTGAADDSGLPNDRFFAVRPEGSVSTLKIQRTERGDSAVYLCASSLTVLEGWPEAFFGQGTRLTVV.

This chain joins TRBV7-3 and TRBJ2-5; D is possibly TRBD1 or TRBD2 (5 bases each). CDR1 and CDR2 from the germline V gene are SGHTA and FQGTGA. The germline V and J ends were trimmed by 3 bases and 7 bases, with 18 bases remaining between them. The CDR3 loop spans 15 amino acids. CDR3 in amino acids: CASSLGPANIGTQYF. In DNA form, the CDR3 reads TGTGCCAGCAGCTTGGGACCCGCGAATATTGGGACCCAGTACTTC.

The V call is TRBV11-3, the J call TRBJ2-1, with a tentative D call TRBD2 (6 bases). The V and J ends lost 3 bases and 1 base respectively, with 10 bases between them. The CDR3 has 15 amino acids. In germline, CDR1 is SGHNT, CDR2 YENEEA. The CDR3 region is CASSFRRVSYNEQFF. The CDR3 DNA reads TGTGCCAGCAGCTTCAGGAGGGTATCCTACAATGAGCAGTTCTTC.

The chain is built from TRBV7-3 and TRBJ1-1, with a possible D match to TRBD1 (6 bases). The CDR3 runs to 15 residues. The V and J ends lost 4 bases and 6 bases respectively, with 18 bases between them. Germline-derived CDR1 and CDR2 are SGHTA and FQGTGA. The CDR3 DNA follows: TGTGCCAGCAGCTCCCAGAGGGGGATCGAGGCTGAAGCTTTCTTT. It encodes CASSSQRGIEAEAFF. The full variable domain, with the rest looked up from reference TRBV7-3 and TRBJ1-1, is GAGVSQTPSNKVTEKGKYVELRCDPISGHTALYWYRQSLGQGPEFLIYFQGTGAADDSGLPNDRFFAVRPEGSVSTLKIQRTERGDSAVYLCASSSQRGIEAEAFFGQGTRLTVV.

The chain is built from TRBV7-3 and TRBJ2-4, with D possibly being TRBD2 (6 bases). Trimming removed 5 bases from V and 3 bases from J, with 17 bases in between. The germline CDR1 and CDR2 sequences are SGHTA and FQGTGA. This CDR3 region has 16 residues. CDR3: CASSPPLAMDKNIQYF. CDR3 bases: TGTGCCAGCAGCCCTCCCCTAGCGATGGACAAAAACATTCAGTACTTC.

The chain combines TRBV12-3 or TRBV12-4 with TRBJ2-7, with TRBD2 as a possible D gene (5 bases). The CDR3 has 16 amino acids. The ends were cut back, 4 bases at V and 2 bases at J, with 18 bases in the middle. The CDR3 sequence is CASSSTYYGKPYEQYF. The CDR3 DNA sequence: TGTGCCAGCAGTTCCACGTACTACGGGAAGCCCTACGAGCAGTACTTC.

The chain has TRBV20-1 and TRBJ2-1; 7 bases map to TRBD2. Germline-derived CDR1 and CDR2 are DFQATT and SNEGSKA (reference sequence). The CDR3 is made up of 12 amino acids. Trimming took 8 bases from V and 8 from J; bases not matched to a gene: 9. The CDR3, as DNA: TGCAGTAGAAATGGGAGGGCCGATGAGCAGTTCTTC. Its translation: CSRNGRADEQFF.

This clonotype was seen a handful of times. The V call is TRBV4-1, the J call TRBJ2-3, with 8 bases identical to TRBD2. CDR1 is MGHRA and CDR2 is YSYEKL in the germline V gene. The CDR3 sequence is 18 residues long. V shed 0 bases, J shed 2 bases, and the junction held 10 bases outside the gene matches. The CDR3 here is CASSQDKPGGSITDTQYF. The DNA for the CDR3 is TGCGCCAGCAGCCAAGATAAGCCGGGGGGGTCGATCACAGATACGCAGTATTTT.

This chain uses TRBV14 with TRBJ2-1; 15 nucleotides match TRBD2. Germline CDR1 and CDR2: SGHDN and FVKESK. The J segment lost 0 bases and the V segment lost 2 bases, leaving 17 bases of the junction unmatched. This CDR3 is built from 23 residues. The CDR3 bases are TGTGCCAGCAGCCAACGGGACAGGGGAAAAGGGACTAGCGGGAGGTTCTCCTACAATGAGCAGTTCTTC. It yields the protein CASSQRDRGKGTSGRFSYNEQFF.

This sequence joins TRBV27 and TRBJ2-7, with 12 bases matching TRBD2. Germline V gene lookup returns CDR1 MNHEY and CDR2 SMNVEV (reference sequence). Trimming cost V 5 bases and J 3 bases; bases outside gene matches: 5. The CDR3 is made up of 15 amino acids. CDR3 nucleotides: TGTGCCAGCAGTCCTCCGACTAGCGGGAGCTACGAGCAGTACTTC. It is translated as CASSPPTSGSYEQYF.

V and J are TRBV10-3 and TRBJ2-7, with D perhaps matching TRBD1 or TRBD2 (5 bases each). Trimming cost V 2 bases and J 6 bases, with 23 bases left between them. This CDR3 has 17 residues. The germline gives CDR1 ENHRY, CDR2 SYGVKD. Here the CDR3 DNA reads TGTGCCATCAGTGAGCCCAACCGGGACCGACCTCCTGGCGAGCAGTACTTC. Protein product: CAISEPNRDRPPGEQYF.

This chain uses TRBV7-6 with TRBJ2-3; unclear D gene. Deletions cut 6 bases from V and 0 bases from J, with 16 bases between. CDR1 and CDR2 (germline): SGHVS, FNYEAQ. The CDR3 has 16 residues. The DNA of the CDR3 is TGTGCCAGCAGAAGTGACGGCGCATTAAGCACAGATACGCAGTATTTT. Encoded protein: CASRSDGALSTDTQYF.

V usage is TRBV6-1 and J usage is TRBJ1-1; unclear D gene. Looked up from germline, CDR1 is MNHNS and CDR2 is SASEGT. CDR3 length: 12 amino acids. Trimming cost V 6 bases and J 0 bases, with 5 bases left between them. The CDR3 bases are TGTGCCAGCAGGGAACTGAACACTGAAGCTTTCTTT. Protein product: CASRELNTEAFF.

This clonotype was detected a few times. This chain uses TRBV4-1 with TRBJ2-1, with a tentative D call TRBD2 (5 bases). Trimming removed 4 bases from V and 9 bases from J, with 19 bases in between. This CDR3 comprises 15 residues. The germline V gene has CDR1 MGHRA and CDR2 YSYEKL. The CDR3 coding sequence is TGCGCCAGCAGCCTCAGATTAGGACTCTCAGGTGAGCAGTTCTTC. Translated: CASSLRLGLSGEQFF.

The chain uses TRBV20-1 and TRBJ2-7, with 7 positions matching TRBD1. Trimming at V came to 0 bases and at J to 5 bases, leaving 10 bases not matched to a gene. The germline V gene encodes CDR1 DFQATT and CDR2 SNEGSKA (reference sequence). CDR3 length equals 15 residues. CDR3 in amino acids: CSARDRRQGSDEQYF. The CDR3 nucleotides are TGCAGTGCTAGAGATCGGAGACAGGGCTCGGACGAGCAGTACTTC.

Only a few counts were recorded for this clonotype. V gene TRBV12-3 or TRBV12-4 combines with J gene TRBJ2-1, with D possibly TRBD2 on 9 matching bases. This CDR3 contains 18 residues. V lost 6 bases to trimming and J lost 4 bases, with 25 bases between them. The CDR3 sequence is CASSPDRGTSGHYNEQFF. CDR3 nucleotides: TGTGCCAGCAGCCCAGACAGGGGTACTAGCGGGCATTACAATGAGCAGTTCTTC.

This chain connects TRBV12-3 or TRBV12-4 to TRBJ2-2; TRBD1 aligns across 10 bases. This CDR3 has 14 residues. Losses at the gene ends were 5 bases for V and 7 bases for J; bases not matched to a gene: 4. The CDR3 loop reads CASSGQGVNGELFF. DNA of the CDR3: TGTGCCAGCAGTGGACAGGGGGTAAACGGGGAGCTGTTTTTT.

The chain links TRBV29-1 to TRBJ2-1; D is ambiguous. This CDR3 is built from 12 residues. V dropped 4 bases and J dropped 7 bases, with 11 bases sitting between them. Germline V gene lookup returns CDR1 SQVTM and CDR2 ANQGSEA. The CDR3 reads CSVVLGLNEQFF. As DNA, the CDR3 is TGCAGCGTTGTGCTAGGCCTTAATGAGCAGTTCTTC.

In regard to this clonotype: This may come from a read error, since a much larger clone is one base off. V is TRBV9 and J is TRBJ2-7, with D perhaps TRBD1 (5 bases). The length of the CDR3 is 14 residues. Germline V gives CDR1 SGDLS, CDR2 YYNGEE. CDR3 nucleotides: TGTGCCGGCAGCGCAACAGGAAGCTCCTACGAGCAGTACTTC. The encoded protein is CAGSATGSSYEQYF. Using reference TRBV9 and TRBJ2-7 for the parts outside the CDR3, the full variable domain is DSGVTQTPKHLITATGQRVTLRCSPRSGDLSVYWYQQSLDQGLQFLIQYYNGEERAKGNILERFSAQQFPDLHSELNLSSLELGDSALYFCAGSATGSSYEQYFGPGTRLTVT.

There are a few counts of this clonotype. The gene calls are TRBV7-9 and TRBJ2-7; D is unresolved. This CDR3 is 13 amino acids long. Per germline, CDR1 SEHNR and CDR2 FQNEAQ (reference sequence). The V gene lost 5 bases and the J gene lost 2 bases, with 10 bases spanning the gap. The CDR3 spells CASSPWTPYEQYF. CDR3 DNA: TGTGCCAGCAGCCCGTGGACGCCCTACGAGCAGTACTTC.